The 15 T cell receptor beta chains listed next were all sequenced from one sample in a study of memory CD4+ T cells and cytomegalovirus serostatus. The sort gate was single viable CD3+CD4+CD8-CD45RO+ cells for memory CD4+ T cells. Sequenced by immunoSEQ multiplex PCR; TCRdb stores in-frame clones only, minus some. The sample lists 35,000 to 55,000 clones, about 73% seen once, with approximately 0.85% in the top ten. The sequenced sample was memory CD4+ T cells from blood. Receptors were obtained from an adult in good health and CMV-seronegative.

This chain uses TRBV5-1 with TRBJ1-2, with 7 bases that match TRBD1. The length of the CDR3 is 16 residues. CDR1 is SGHRS and CDR2 is YFSETQ in the germline V gene. Unmatched junction bases numbered 11, after V lost 4 bases and J lost 2 bases. CDR3 DNA sequence: TGCGCCAGCAGCCGGGAGGGAACAGGGGTAAACTATGGCTACACCTTC. This gives the protein CASSREGTGVNYGYTF.

This rearrangement joins TRBV30 to TRBJ1-3, with a tentative D call TRBD1 (5 bases). The germline gives CDR1 GTSNPN, CDR2 SVGIG (reference sequence). The ends were cut back, 0 bases at V and 2 bases at J, with 8 bases in the middle. The CDR3 contains 14 residues. The CDR3 DNA reads as TGTGCCTGGAGTGTGGGGACTCCTGGAAACACCATATATTTT. Translation gives CAWSVGTPGNTIYF.

The chain uses TRBV5-1 and TRBJ2-3; D remains ambiguous. Germline V lookup: CDR1 SGHRS, CDR2 YFSETQ. Trimming pared 0 bases from V and 6 bases from J, leaving 8 bases between. The CDR3 totals 13 residues. The CDR3 here is CASSLGASDTQYF. The CDR3 bases are TGCGCCAGCAGCTTGGGTGCAAGCGATACGCAGTATTTT.

The V call is TRBV4-3, the J call TRBJ1-6, with D perhaps matching TRBD1 (5 bases). The CDR3 covers 18 residues. Looked up from germline, CDR1 is LGHNA and CDR2 is YSLEER. The V gene lost 0 bases and the J gene lost 9 bases, with 21 bases spanning the gap. This CDR3 is CASSQDPQGTGLGSPLHF. The CDR3 region has the DNA TGCGCCAGCAGCCAAGATCCGCAGGGCACGGGTTTAGGTTCACCCCTCCACTTT.

J is TRBJ1-1 and V is TRBV7-9; possibly TRBD1 for D (5 bases). The CDR3 sequence is 14 residues long. Germline loops: CDR1 SEHNR, CDR2 FQNEAQ (reference sequence). Trimming took off 2 bases at V and 5 bases at J, with 12 bases between the two ends. CDR3 nucleotides: TGTGCCAGCAGCTTATGGGGTGAGGGGACTGAAGCTTTCTTT. Encoded protein: CASSLWGEGTEAFF.

The J gene is TRBJ1-3, the V gene TRBV30, with TRBD1 identical over 9 bases. Germline CDR1 reads GTSNPN; CDR2 reads SVGIG (reference sequence). This CDR3 comprises 14 residues. Losses at the gene ends were 3 bases for V and 0 bases for J; bases not matched to a gene: 0. The CDR3 bases are TGTGCCTGGAGGACAGGGGGCTCTGGAAACACCATATATTTT. Amino acid sequence: CAWRTGGSGNTIYF.

This rearrangement joins TRBV6-6 to TRBJ1-3; weak D call: TRBD1 (6 bases). There are 16 residues in the CDR3. The germline V gene encodes CDR1 MNHNY and CDR2 SVGAGI (reference sequence). V was trimmed by 2 bases and J by 1 base, leaving 12 bases between them. CDR3 in DNA: TGTGCCAGCAGTTACGGCGACAGGAGATCTGGAAACACCATATATTTT. Amino acids: CASSYGDRRSGNTIYF.

This clone was observed a few times. The chain uses TRBV7-8 and TRBJ1-6, with D possibly matching TRBD1 (5 bases). Germline values: CDR1 SGHVS, CDR2 FQNEAQ. The CDR3 totals 14 residues. Trimming left V 4 bases short and J 7 bases short, with 11 bases between. CDR3 amino acids: CASSYDRTNSPLHF. CDR3 in DNA: TGTGCCAGCAGCTACGACCGGACAAATTCACCCCTCCACTTT.

The rearrangement uses TRBV19 and TRBJ1-5; 9 bases agree with TRBD1. The CDR3 is made up of 15 amino acids. The trim removed 5 bases at V and 4 bases at J, leaving 6 bases unmatched. CDR1 and CDR2 from the germline V gene are LNHDA and SQIVND (reference sequence). CDR3 nucleotides: TGTGCCAGTAGTCCCGGGACAGGGAGGAATCAGCCCCAGCATTTT. Amino acid sequence: CASSPGTGRNQPQHF.

The sample holds a few counts of this clone. This chain uses TRBV18 with TRBJ2-1; maybe TRBD2 (5 bases). With 4 bases removed from V and 8 bases from J, the gap between germline ends came to 15 bases. The length of the CDR3 is 14 residues. Germline V gives CDR1 KGHSH, CDR2 LQKENI. CDR3 residues: CASSRLPHSDEQFF. The CDR3 DNA is TGTGCCAGCTCACGGTTGCCGCATAGCGATGAGCAGTTCTTC.

The chain uses TRBV14 and TRBJ2-5, with a tentative D call TRBD1 (5 bases). Germline loops: CDR1 SGHDN, CDR2 FVKESK. The CDR3 runs 15 residues. Trimming removed 1 base from V and 3 bases from J, with 12 bases in between. CDR3 loop: CASSQGLGVEETQYF. The CDR3 DNA reads as TGTGCCAGCAGCCAAGGTCTAGGGGTGGAAGAGACCCAGTACTTC. Using reference TRBV14 and TRBJ2-5 for the parts outside the CDR3, the full variable domain is EAGVTQFPSHSVIEKGQTVTLRCDPISGHDNLYWYRRVMGKEIKFLLHFVKESKQDESGMPNNRFLAERTGGTYSTLKVQPAELEDSGVYFCASSQGLGVEETQYFGPGTRLLVL.

The V and J genes are TRBV7-3 and TRBJ2-5; no clear D. The germline V and J ends were trimmed by 2 bases and 1 base, with 5 bases remaining between them. The CDR3 is 13 amino acids. Germline V gene data show CDR1 as SGHTA and CDR2 as FQGTGA. The CDR3, as DNA: TGTGCCAGCAGCTTACAGCCCCAAGAGACCCAGTACTTC. It specifies CASSLQPQETQYF.

This clone was counted a few times. The genes are TRBV29-1 and TRBJ1-4; no definite D call. V lost 0 bases, J lost 5 bases, and 13 bases lay in between. CDR1 is SQVTM, CDR2 ANQGSEA, per germline. The CDR3 runs to 15 residues. CDR3: CSVEDDTGWNEKLFF. CDR3 bases: TGCAGCGTTGAAGACGATACGGGGTGGAATGAAAAACTGTTTTTT.

V usage is TRBV2 and J usage is TRBJ1-2; 8 bases match TRBD1. Trimming removed 5 bases from V and 3 bases from J; junction bases left unmatched: 2. The CDR3 has 13 amino acids. The V gene's germline CDR1 is SNHLY and CDR2 FYNNEI. The CDR3 DNA sequence: TGTGCCAGCAGTCCGGACAGGGACTATGGCTACACCTTC. Encoded protein: CASSPDRDYGYTF.

V usage is TRBV4-2 and J usage is TRBJ2-5, with unresolved D. The CDR3 is made up of 15 amino acids. CDR1 and CDR2 (germline): LGHNA, YNFKEQ. Trimming shortened V by 1 base and J by 1 base, and 10 bases separated the two germline ends. CDR3 coding DNA: TGTGCCAGCAGCCAAGCGTTTGGGTCCCAAGAGACCCAGTACTTC. Amino acids: CASSQAFGSQETQYF.